Each of the 17 T cell receptor beta chains below was sequenced from the same sample in a study of blood T cells in healthy people across ages. The second PCR ran about 6 to 11 cycles with a sample-barcoded 5' primer and J-beta primers. Each CDR3 protein gets one entry after TCRdb re-called the 5' RACE reads with MiXCR. The sample comprises fewer than 900,000 distinct CDR3 sequences, over 45% of which are singletons, and 25% to 35% rests with the top ten. Sequenced input: blood. Source of these receptors: a woman in her fifties or sixties in good health.

This clonotype has more than one count but fewer than ten. At one boundary the junction diverges from the germline segment, which might be a read error. The chain uses TRBV7-9 and TRBJ1-2; D remains ambiguous. Germline lookup yields CDR1 SEHNR and CDR2 FQNEAQ (reference sequence). CDR3 length: 12 amino acids. The CDR3 reads CASSSPNYGCTF. In DNA, the CDR3 is TGTGCCAGCAGCTCCCCTAACTATGGCTGCACCTTC.

Worth noting for this clonotype: Sequence at one end of the junction differs from germline and may be a read error. The CDR3 DNA reads TGTGCCGGCAGCCTGCAGGGTGGGACTTTCTTT. This sequence encodes CAGSLQGGTFF. The chain employs TRBV3-1 and TRBJ1-1; D possibly corresponds to TRBD1 (5 bases). Germline values: CDR1 LGHDT, CDR2 YNNKEL (reference sequence). This CDR3 is 11 amino acids long.

This clonotype has just one count. The rearrangement uses TRBV4-3 and TRBJ2-7, with 15 bases lining up with TRBD2. Trimming at V came to 1 base and at J to 7 bases, leaving 8 bases not matched to a gene. Germline V CDR1 and CDR2: LGHNA, YSLEER. This CDR3 region has 17 residues. This CDR3 is CASSQAQGLAGGNEQYF. The CDR3 DNA follows: TGCGCCAGCAGCCAAGCGCAGGGACTAGCGGGAGGCAATGAGCAGTACTTC.

This clonotype was seen a handful of times. This sequence joins TRBV29-1 and TRBJ1-1; 10 nucleotides match TRBD1. Trimming took 7 bases from V and 1 from J; bases not matched to a gene: 3. The CDR3 sequence is 13 residues long. Per germline, CDR1 SQVTM and CDR2 ANQGSEA. CDR3 coding DNA: TGCAGCGCTGACAGGGGGCAGAACACTGAAGCTTTCTTT. Protein sequence: CSADRGQNTEAFF.

The chain has TRBV12-3 or TRBV12-4 and TRBJ1-1; 7 nucleotides align to TRBD1. Trimming removed 7 bases from V and 1 base from J; junction bases left unmatched: 9. The CDR3 length is 15 residues. DNA of the CDR3: TGTGCCAGCACTCCTAGAAGGGGGCCGAACACTGAAGCTTTCTTT. Amino acids: CASTPRRGPNTEAFF.

This clonotype was picked up many times. V gene TRBV30 combines with J gene TRBJ2-4, with D tentatively TRBD1 (7 bases). The germline CDR1 and CDR2 sequences are GTSNPN and SVGIG (reference sequence). The V gene lost 1 base and the J gene lost 4 bases, with 11 bases spanning the gap. This CDR3 spans 14 amino acids. The CDR3 is CAWSGQGGKNIQYF. CDR3 in DNA: TGTGCCTGGAGTGGCCAGGGGGGTAAAAACATTCAGTACTTC.

The J gene is TRBJ2-5, the V gene TRBV10-3; D gene uncertain. The DNA end lines up better with TRBJ2-7; the J call may be wrong. The germline V gene encodes CDR1 ENHRY and CDR2 SYGVKD. CDR3 size: 14 residues. For the CDR3, the DNA is TGTGCCAGCCGGCAGGCGACTTCTTCCTACGAGCAGTACTTC. It codes for CASRQATSSYEQYF.

Turning to this clonotype: A much larger clone lies one base from this, so it may be a read error. The chain recombines TRBV3-1 with TRBJ1-2; D not resolved. The CDR3 is 12 amino acids. Germline-derived CDR1 and CDR2 are LGHDT and YNNKEL (reference sequence). The germline V and J ends were trimmed by 0 bases and 10 bases, with 9 bases remaining between them. CDR3 residues: CASSQDQSDYTF. The DNA for the CDR3 is TGTGCCAGCAGCCAAGATCAGAGCGACTACACCTTC.

The V and J genes are TRBV6-5 and TRBJ2-1; 7 bases map to TRBD2. The CDR3 covers 14 residues. Germline V gene data show CDR1 as MNHEY and CDR2 as SVGAGI. J lost 3 bases, V lost 6 bases, and 5 bases had no gene match. Written as DNA, the CDR3 is TGTGCCAGCAGAGGGACTATACACTACAATGAGCAGTTCTTC. Protein sequence: CASRGTIHYNEQFF.

This clonotype was found a few times. The chain recombines TRBV7-2 with TRBJ2-2; D is undetermined. The CDR3 runs to 14 residues. V was clipped by 2 bases and J by 0 bases, with 4 bases between them. Germline lookup yields CDR1 SGHTA and CDR2 FQGNSA. CDR3 DNA: TGTGCCAGCAGCTTAACCCCGAACACCGGGGAGCTGTTTTTT. Residues: CASSLTPNTGELFF.

The chain is built from TRBV20-1 and TRBJ2-7; D is possibly TRBD2 (6 bases). In germline, CDR1 is DFQATT, CDR2 SNEGSKA (reference sequence). V was cut by 5 bases and J by 1 base, with 18 bases left in between. The CDR3 is 15 residues long. DNA of the CDR3: TGCAGTGCTTGGGATCCGGGAGCAGGTTCCTACGAGCAGTACTTC. It translates to CSAWDPGAGSYEQYF.

CDR3 sequence reads: CASSIRDGGETQFF. The CDR3 coding sequence is TGTGCCAGCAGCATCCGGGACGGGGGAGAGACCCAGTTCTTC. The V gene is TRBV9, the J gene TRBJ2-1, with D tentatively TRBD2 (6 bases). The CDR3 has 14 residues. Germline loops: CDR1 SGDLS, CDR2 YYNGEE. V lost 4 bases and J lost 13, with 21 bases in between.

The chain uses TRBV29-1 and TRBJ2-7; 7 bases are shared with TRBD1. The CDR3 is made up of 12 amino acids. Per the germline V gene, CDR1 is SQVTM and CDR2 is ANQGSEA. V shed 6 bases and J 5 bases; nucleotides not matched to a gene: 7. The CDR3 bases are TGCAGCGTCGAGACAGGGTCCGACGAGCAGTACTTC. It is translated as CSVETGSDEQYF.

This chain links TRBV5-1 with TRBJ1-6; D gene unclear. The CDR3 has 14 amino acids. Germline V gene data show CDR1 as SGHRS and CDR2 as YFSETQ. Trimming left V 5 bases short and J 8 bases short, with 14 bases between. The CDR3 protein is CASSTREGDSPLHF. The CDR3 DNA follows: TGCGCCAGCAGTACTCGCGAGGGTGATTCACCCCTCCACTTT.

CDR3 DNA sequence: TGTGCCACCAGTGATGGTGGGGCGGGGACGAGGGGGAATGAGCAGTTCTTC. It encodes CATSDGGAGTRGNEQFF. The V and J genes are TRBV24-1 and TRBJ2-1; D possibly matches TRBD1 or TRBD2 (6 bases each). V lost 3 bases and J lost 7, with 21 bases in between. The germline gives CDR1 KGHDR, CDR2 SFDVKD. The CDR3 sequence is 17 residues long.

In its sample, this clonotype was seen a few times. The chain employs TRBV2 and TRBJ1-6; a weak D match, TRBD1 (5 bases). This CDR3 comprises 15 residues. The V gene lost 2 bases and the J gene lost 9 bases, with 14 bases spanning the gap. Germline CDR1 reads SNHLY; CDR2 reads FYNNEI. This chain's CDR3 is CASSEMGQIISPLHF. The CDR3 coding sequence is TGTGCCAGCAGTGAAATGGGGCAGATTATTTCACCCCTCCACTTT. Full variable domain (missing parts from reference TRBV2 and TRBJ1-6): EPEVTQTPSHQVTQMGQEVILRCVPISNHLYFYWYRQILGQKVEFLVSFYNNEISEKSEIFDDQFSVERPDGSNFTLKIRSTKLEDSAMYFCASSEMGQIISPLHFGNGTRLTVT.

The V and J genes are TRBV6-2 or TRBV6-3 and TRBJ2-3; 9 bases agree with TRBD2. The CDR3 totals 16 residues. Germline values: CDR1 MNHEY, CDR2 SVGEGT. V dropped 4 bases and J dropped 5; count of bases not matched to a gene: 10. As DNA, the CDR3 is TGTGCCAGCAGTTTCCCCCTAAGCGGGGGGCGAGATACGCAGTATTTT. Its translation is CASSFPLSGGRDTQYF.